This T cell receptor beta chain comes out of a study of blood T cell repertoires in COVID-19. Study-level background: Sample material is recorded as cDNA or gDNA derived from T cells, B-cell-depleted T cells, or PBMCs.

Trimming left V 10 bases short and J 1 base short, with 7 bases between. This CDR3 contains 11 residues. Germline assignment: CDR1 ENHRY and CDR2 SYGVKD. This clone has more than one count but fewer than ten. Data came from immunoSEQ multiplex PCR; TCRdb stores just in-frame clones and leaves some out. The sample shows about 160,000 clones, 85% of them seen only once. Sequences were obtained from peripheral blood. The chain recombines TRBV10-3 with TRBJ1-2; D unresolved. This clonotype originated in a human donor with acute or convalescent COVID-19. The donor label of this sample is uncertain. The CDR3 nucleotides are TGTGCCAGCGGGCTTAACTATGGCTACACCTTC. This translates into CASGLNYGYTF.